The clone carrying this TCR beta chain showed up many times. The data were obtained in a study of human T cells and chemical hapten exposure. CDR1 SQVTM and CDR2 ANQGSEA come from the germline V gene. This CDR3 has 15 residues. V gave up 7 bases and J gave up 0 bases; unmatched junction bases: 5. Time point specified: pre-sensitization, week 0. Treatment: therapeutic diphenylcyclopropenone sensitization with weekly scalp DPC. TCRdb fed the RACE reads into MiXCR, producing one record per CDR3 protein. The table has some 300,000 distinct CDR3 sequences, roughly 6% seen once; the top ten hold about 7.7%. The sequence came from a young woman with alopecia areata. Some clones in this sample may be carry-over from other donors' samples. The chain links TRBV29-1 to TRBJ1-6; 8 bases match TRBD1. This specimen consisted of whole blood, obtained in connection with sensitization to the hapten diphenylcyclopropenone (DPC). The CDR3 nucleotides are TGCAGCGCCCGGACAGGGAGCTCCTATAATTCACCCCTCCACTTT. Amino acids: CSARTGSSYNSPLHF.